Shown below are 22 T cell receptor beta chains from a single sample sequenced in a study of blood T cell repertoires in COVID-19. Data came from immunoSEQ multiplex PCR; TCRdb stores just in-frame clones and leaves some out. The sample lists about 170,000 clones, approximately 90% seen once, with approximately 0.8% in the top ten. The sequenced sample was PBMCs or T cells enriched from blood (not recorded which). Source of these receptors: a woman aged 18-29 years who had recovered from COVID-19.

The V call is TRBV9, the J call TRBJ2-3; D possibly corresponds to TRBD1 (7 bases). Trimming cost V 0 bases and J 5 bases, with 13 bases left between them. Germline CDR1 SGDLS, CDR2 YYNGEE. The CDR3 contains 15 residues. The CDR3 coding sequence is TGTGCCAGCAGCGTAGAGGTCAGGGGGGAAGATACGCAGTATTTT. It yields the protein CASSVEVRGEDTQYF.

The chain is built from TRBV5-4 and TRBJ2-1; 15 nucleotides agree with TRBD2. J gave up 2 bases and V 5 bases, and 2 bases lay outside the gene matches. Germline assignment: CDR1 SGHNT and CDR2 YYREEE (reference sequence). This CDR3 has 16 amino acids. The CDR3 spells CASRGLAGGAYNEQFF. The CDR3 DNA follows: TGTGCCAGCAGGGGACTAGCGGGAGGCGCCTACAATGAGCAGTTCTTC.

This sequence joins TRBV7-2 and TRBJ2-7; 7 nucleotides line up with TRBD1. The CDR3 is 15 amino acids. The V segment lost 5 bases and the J segment 3 bases; nucleotides outside the gene matches: 10. Germline values: CDR1 SGHTA, CDR2 FQGNSA. In DNA form, the CDR3 reads TGTGCCAGCAGCCCGCCGACAGGGAAGCGCTACGAGCAGTACTTC. Translation: CASSPPTGKRYEQYF.

This clone was seen only once. The chain links TRBV7-2 to TRBJ1-2; D is possibly TRBD1 (5 bases). This CDR3 is 18 amino acids long. V lost 4 bases and J 4 bases, leaving 25 bases between the germline ends. Looked up from germline, CDR1 is SGHTA and CDR2 is FQGNSA. CDR3 sequence: CASSSNPGSGWFVYGYTF. Written as DNA, the CDR3 is TGTGCCAGCAGCTCCAATCCAGGGAGCGGGTGGTTCGTCTATGGCTACACCTTC.

This chain links TRBV28 with TRBJ2-3; 9 nucleotides agree with TRBD2. Germline V lookup: CDR1 MDHEN, CDR2 SYDVKM. The J segment lost 2 bases and the V segment lost 3 bases, leaving 3 bases of the junction unmatched. The CDR3 runs to 15 residues. The CDR3 here is CASSFLAGSTDTQYF. The CDR3 nucleotides read TGTGCCAGCAGTTTTCTAGCGGGGTCCACAGATACGCAGTATTTT.

This clone was picked up one time. The genes are TRBV7-8 and TRBJ2-3; D gene ambiguous. This CDR3 contains 16 residues. V was shortened by 5 bases and J by 5 bases, with 20 bases between the two germline ends. CDR1 SGHVS and CDR2 FQNEAQ come from the germline V gene. The CDR3 spells CASSPKRIGVEDTQYF. The DNA of the CDR3 is TGTGCCAGCAGCCCTAAAAGAATAGGAGTAGAAGATACGCAGTATTTT. Drawing the rest from reference TRBV7-8 and TRBJ2-3, the complete variable domain is GAGVSQSPRYKVAKRGQDVALRCDPISGHVSLFWYQQALGQGPEFLTYFQNEAQLDKSGLPSDRFFAERPEGSVSTLKIQRTQQEDSAVYLCASSPKRIGVEDTQYFGPGTRLTVL.

The V gene is TRBV11-3, the J gene TRBJ2-7; possible D gene TRBD1, 6 bases. This CDR3 has 14 residues. Germline V CDR1 and CDR2: SGHNT, YENEEA. The V and J ends lost 0 bases and 6 bases respectively, with 12 bases between them. For the CDR3, the DNA is TGTGCCAGCAGCTTAGATCCGGACAGCCCCGAGCAGTACTTC. This gives the protein CASSLDPDSPEQYF.

V usage is TRBV19 and J usage is TRBJ2-7, with TRBD2 as a possible D gene (6 bases). The CDR3 loop spans 14 amino acids. The V end lost 0 bases, the J end lost 3 bases, and 9 bases lay between the germline ends. Per the germline V gene, CDR1 is LNHDA and CDR2 is SQIVND (reference sequence). The CDR3 nucleotides read TGTGCCAGTAGTATAGAGGGCGGGGACTACGAGCAGTACTTC. Translation gives CASSIEGGDYEQYF. The complete variable domain, with remaining parts taken from reference TRBV19 and TRBJ2-7, reads DGGITQSPKYLFRKEGQNVTLSCEQNLNHDAMYWYRQDPGQGLRLIYYSQIVNDFQKGDIAEGYSVSREKKESFPLTVTSAQKNPTAFYLCASSIEGGDYEQYFGPGTRLTVT.

The J gene is TRBJ2-7, the V gene TRBV27, with D perhaps matching TRBD2 (6 bases). The CDR3 is 16 residues long. V was trimmed by 4 bases and J by 4 bases, leaving 20 bases between them. From germline, CDR1 is MNHEY and CDR2 SMNVEV (reference sequence). In DNA, the CDR3 is TGTGCCAGCAGTTCGCGCGACACGGCTGGGGGGTACGAGCAGTACTTC. Residues: CASSSRDTAGGYEQYF.

The V gene is TRBV12-3 or TRBV12-4, the J gene TRBJ1-1, with no clear D. The CDR3 spans 13 residues. V was pared by 3 bases and J by 6 bases, with 11 bases between. CDR3 sequence: CASSFSTGSEAFF. The DNA for the CDR3 is TGTGCCAGCAGTTTTAGTACGGGTTCTGAAGCTTTCTTT.

The chain is built from TRBV7-9 and TRBJ2-5, with 12 nucleotides matching TRBD1. CDR3 length: 15 amino acids. The germline CDR1 and CDR2 sequences are SEHNR and FQNEAQ (reference sequence). Trimming removed 6 bases from V and 5 bases from J; junction bases left unmatched: 7. DNA for the CDR3: TGTGCCAGCAGGCCCGGGACAGGGGGCGTTGAGACCCAGTACTTC. It is translated as CASRPGTGGVETQYF.

The chain combines TRBV6-5 with TRBJ1-2; 7 bases fit TRBD1. This CDR3 comprises 14 residues. V gave up 5 bases and J gave up 2 bases; unmatched junction bases: 5. CDR1 is MNHEY and CDR2 is SVGAGI in the germline V gene. The CDR3 here is CASSRTGSNYGYTF. The CDR3 nucleotides are TGTGCCAGCAGTCGGACAGGCTCGAACTATGGCTACACCTTC.

The V call is TRBV12-1, the J call TRBJ2-4; the table's D call TRBD1 went unverified against the DNA. TRBV12-1 is deemed a pseudogene. The CDR3 extends over 14 amino acids. The CDR3 is CASSYRQPPDIQYF. As DNA, the CDR3 is TGTGCCAGCAGCTACCGACAGCCCCCAGACATTCAGTACTTC.

The V and J genes are TRBV27 and TRBJ2-7; 10 bases agree with TRBD1. The CDR3 consists of 14 residues. Looked up from germline, CDR1 is MNHEY and CDR2 is SMNVEV (reference sequence). V trimming: 3 bases; J trimming: 2 bases; junction bases outside the gene matches: 1. The CDR3 nucleotides read TGTGCCAGCAGTTTGGGACAGGGGCCCTACGAGCAGTACTTC. It specifies CASSLGQGPYEQYF.

This rearrangement joins TRBV29-1 to TRBJ2-1; TRBD1 matches 10 bases. The CDR3 runs to 13 residues. Germline CDR1 is SQVTM and CDR2 is ANQGSEA. Unmatched junction bases numbered 2, after V lost 5 bases and J lost 4 bases. The CDR3 is CSVTGQGYNEQFF. CDR3 bases: TGCAGCGTTACGGGACAGGGGTACAATGAGCAGTTCTTC.

The chain carries TRBV6-2 or TRBV6-3 and TRBJ1-5; possible D gene TRBD1, 6 bases. V was shortened by 4 bases and J by 1 base, with 11 bases between the two germline ends. Looked up from germline, CDR1 is MNHEY and CDR2 is SVGEGT. This CDR3 is 15 amino acids long. The DNA of the CDR3 is TGTGCCAGCAGTTGGACAGCAAAAAGCAATCAGCCCCAGCATTTT. It yields the protein CASSWTAKSNQPQHF.

This chain connects TRBV5-1 to TRBJ1-2; 7 nucleotides line up with TRBD1. The CDR3 contains 13 residues. The germline V gene has CDR1 SGHRS and CDR2 YFSETQ. The J segment lost 8 bases and the V segment lost 4 bases, leaving 8 bases of the junction unmatched. The CDR3, as DNA: TGCGCCAGCAGCCCCGCACAGGGGTCGGGCTACACCTTC. Residues: CASSPAQGSGYTF.

The chain is built from TRBV30 and TRBJ2-5; 8 bases fit TRBD2. The CDR3 covers 17 residues. Trimming at V came to 4 bases and at J to 4 bases, leaving 17 bases not matched to a gene. Germline V gene data show CDR1 as GTSNPN and CDR2 as SVGIG (reference sequence). CDR3 amino acids: CAWNVNGSGREGETQYF. The CDR3 nucleotides read TGTGCCTGGAATGTTAACGGGAGCGGGAGAGAGGGAGAGACCCAGTACTTC.

The rearrangement links TRBV6-2 or TRBV6-3 to TRBJ2-2, with D tentatively TRBD2 (5 bases). Germline V gene sequence: CDR1 MNHEY, CDR2 SVGEGT. The CDR3 covers 14 residues. V lost 0 bases and J 7 bases, leaving 9 bases between the germline ends. CDR3 loop: CASSYSAEGGELFF. In nucleotides, the CDR3 is TGTGCCAGCAGTTACTCGGCAGAGGGCGGGGAGCTGTTTTTT.

The chain couples TRBV7-2 to TRBJ2-7; TRBD2 is a possible D gene (7 bases). The CDR3 sequence is 15 residues long. Germline V lookup: CDR1 SGHTA, CDR2 FQGNSA. V was shortened by 5 bases and J by 0 bases, with 14 bases between the two germline ends. The CDR3 DNA reads as TGTGCCAGCAGCCCTGGGGGGGCGAGCTCCTACGAGCAGTACTTC. This encodes CASSPGGASSYEQYF.

The rearrangement uses TRBV7-8 and TRBJ2-1; 7 nucleotides match TRBD2. With 0 bases clipped from V and 4 bases from J, the junction kept 3 bases outside the gene matches. Per germline, CDR1 SGHVS and CDR2 FQNEAQ. The CDR3 contains 15 residues. The CDR3 DNA reads TGTGCCAGCAGCTTAGCGGGGACTACTTACAATGAGCAGTTCTTC. Amino acid sequence: CASSLAGTTYNEQFF.

The rearrangement joins TRBV5-4 to TRBJ2-2, with 7 positions matching TRBD2. Per the germline V gene, CDR1 is SGHNT and CDR2 is YYREEE (reference sequence). V dropped 2 bases and J dropped 5; count of bases not matched to a gene: 9. The CDR3 is 16 amino acids. The CDR3 sequence is CASSFGAGVFTGELFF. Written as DNA, the CDR3 is TGTGCCAGCAGCTTCGGGGCGGGAGTGTTTACCGGGGAGCTGTTTTTT.